These T cell receptor beta chains were read from a single sample in a study of cytomegalovirus exposure and HLA in healthy donors. Clones were sequenced by immunoSEQ multiplex PCR, and TCRdb holds only the in-frame ones, with some missing. The table has 200,000 to 300,000 clones, around 91% seen once. The sample comprised PBMCs. The receptors stem from a woman aged 25 to 39 in good health and CMV-seronegative. CDR3s include the opening cysteine and the closing phenylalanine or tryptophan. The order of the fields is J gene, V gene, D gene, clone size, CDR3 DNA, CDR3 protein. A D gene is named only where the DNA matches it firmly. Size is omitted from some rows. Given values are once, few, many or a class for expanded clones.

j_call: TRBJ2-3
v_call: TRBV9
d_call: TRBD2
clone_size: once
cdr3_nt: TGTGCCAGCAGCCCCGGAACTAGCGGGAGGAACACAGATACGCAGTATTTT
cdr3_aa: CASSPGTSGRNTDTQYF

j_call: TRBJ2-7
v_call: TRBV11-3
d_call: NA
clone_size: NA
cdr3_nt: TGTGCCAGCAGCTTCCCCCCGAGCTCCTACGAGCAGTACTTC
cdr3_aa: CASSFPPSSYEQYF

j_call: TRBJ1-2
v_call: TRBV7-6
d_call: TRBD1
clone_size: NA
cdr3_nt: TGTGCCAGCAGCTCCCCCGGGACAGGGGGTAGATACACCTTC
cdr3_aa: CASSSPGTGGRYTF

j_call: TRBJ2-7
v_call: TRBV29-1
d_call: NA
clone_size: NA
cdr3_nt: TGCAGCGTTGCGGACAACTCCTACGAGCAGTACTTC
cdr3_aa: CSVADNSYEQYF

j_call: TRBJ2-6
v_call: TRBV30
d_call: NA
clone_size: NA
cdr3_nt: TGTGCCTCCCGAGATGGGTCAAGTCTGGGAGCTGGGGCCAACGTCCTGACTTTC
cdr3_aa: CASRDGSSLGAGANVLTF

j_call: TRBJ2-1
v_call: TRBV4-1
d_call: TRBD2
clone_size: once
cdr3_nt: TGCGCCAGCAGCCAAGCTAGCGGGAGCGGGGAGCAGTTCTTC
cdr3_aa: CASSQASGSGEQFF

j_call: TRBJ1-1
v_call: TRBV4-3
d_call: TRBD1
clone_size: NA
cdr3_nt: TGCGCCAGCAGCCGAGACAGGGGGAACACTGAAGCTTTCTTT
cdr3_aa: CASSRDRGNTEAFF

j_call: TRBJ2-1
v_call: TRBV5-1
d_call: NA
clone_size: NA
cdr3_nt: TGCGCCAGCAGCTTGGATGCCTATCCTACCTACAATGAGCAGTTCTTC
cdr3_aa: CASSLDAYPTYNEQFF

j_call: TRBJ2-7
v_call: TRBV28
d_call: NA
clone_size: once
cdr3_nt: TGTGCCAGCAGTTTCTTCGACAAAAGGCAGTACTTC
cdr3_aa: CASSFFDKRQYF

j_call: TRBJ2-1
v_call: TRBV7-7
d_call: NA
clone_size: NA
cdr3_nt: TGTGCCAGCAGCTTTGGGACGGGTGAGCAGTTCTTC
cdr3_aa: CASSFGTGEQFF

j_call: TRBJ2-7
v_call: TRBV12-2
d_call: NA
clone_size: NA
cdr3_nt: TGTGCAAGTCGCGTCTCGGCGTTCTCCTACGAGCAGTACTTC
cdr3_aa: CASRVSAFSYEQYF

j_call: TRBJ1-4
v_call: TRBV6-1
d_call: NA
clone_size: NA
cdr3_nt: TGTGCCAGCTCCCCCAGGGCGGATGAAAAACTGTTTTTT
cdr3_aa: CASSPRADEKLFF

j_call: TRBJ2-2
v_call: TRBV6-5
d_call: NA
clone_size: NA
cdr3_nt: TGTGCCAGCAGTTACAGACAGCTAGTAGCCGGGGAGCTGTTTTTT
cdr3_aa: CASSYRQLVAGELFF

j_call: TRBJ2-7
v_call: TRBV29-1
d_call: NA
clone_size: NA
cdr3_nt: TGCAGCGTTGAACAAAACTACGAGCAGTACTTC
cdr3_aa: CSVEQNYEQYF

j_call: TRBJ2-7
v_call: TRBV6-5
d_call: NA
clone_size: few
cdr3_nt: TGTGCCAGCAGTTACGGGGGGGCAGATTACGAGCAGTACTTC
cdr3_aa: CASSYGGADYEQYF

j_call: TRBJ2-7
v_call: TRBV7-8
d_call: NA
clone_size: NA
cdr3_nt: TGTGCCAGCAGCTTATACGAGAGCTCCTACGAGCAGTACTTC
cdr3_aa: CASSLYESSYEQYF

j_call: TRBJ1-2
v_call: TRBV5-4
d_call: TRBD1
clone_size: NA
cdr3_nt: TGTGCCAGCAGCCCGGGGACAGAACTTAACTATGGCTACACCTTC
cdr3_aa: CASSPGTELNYGYTF

j_call: TRBJ2-1
v_call: TRBV27
d_call: NA
clone_size: NA
cdr3_nt: TGTGCCAGCACATTACTTGGATTCTCAGGAGAGCAGTTCTTC
cdr3_aa: CASTLLGFSGEQFF

j_call: TRBJ1-1
v_call: TRBV5-1
d_call: NA
clone_size: NA
cdr3_nt: TGCGCCAGCAGCTGGGGGGATAGGAACACTGAAGCTTTCTTT
cdr3_aa: CASSWGDRNTEAFF

j_call: TRBJ2-1
v_call: TRBV29-1
d_call: TRBD1
clone_size: NA
cdr3_nt: TGCAGCGTTGAGGGGACAGGGGGGCCTGACACCCCCTACAATGAGCAGTTCTTC
cdr3_aa: CSVEGTGGPDTPYNEQFF

j_call: TRBJ1-5
v_call: TRBV2
d_call: NA
clone_size: NA
cdr3_nt: TGTGCCAGCAGTGATTCGGGGTCCCCTAGCAATCAGCCCCAGCATTTT
cdr3_aa: CASSDSGSPSNQPQHF

j_call: TRBJ2-7
v_call: TRBV27
d_call: NA
clone_size: few
cdr3_nt: TGTGCCAGCAGTTTAATGGGGGGCGAGCAGTACTTC
cdr3_aa: CASSLMGGEQYF

j_call: TRBJ1-4
v_call: TRBV6-1
d_call: NA
clone_size: NA
cdr3_nt: TGTGCCAGCAGGTTTGGGTCTAATGAAAAACTGTTTTTT
cdr3_aa: CASRFGSNEKLFF

j_call: TRBJ2-7
v_call: TRBV27
d_call: TRBD1
clone_size: NA
cdr3_nt: TGTGCCAGCAGTTTAGGGACAGGGGTGGCCGAGCAGTACTTC
cdr3_aa: CASSLGTGVAEQYF

j_call: TRBJ2-2
v_call: TRBV27
d_call: NA
clone_size: NA
cdr3_nt: TGTGCCAGCAGTTTGGCAGGGGCTGTCGGGGAGCTGTTTTTT
cdr3_aa: CASSLAGAVGELFF

j_call: TRBJ2-2
v_call: TRBV19
d_call: TRBD2
clone_size: NA
cdr3_nt: TGTGCCAGTAGTAGGACTAGCGGGAGGTATAACACCGGGGAGCTGTTTTTT
cdr3_aa: CASSRTSGRYNTGELFF

j_call: TRBJ2-1
v_call: TRBV5-4
d_call: NA
clone_size: NA
cdr3_nt: TGTGCCAGCAGCTTGTCGGAGACAACCTACAATGAGCAGTTCTTC
cdr3_aa: CASSLSETTYNEQFF

j_call: TRBJ2-7
v_call: TRBV6-1
d_call: TRBD2
clone_size: NA
cdr3_nt: TGTGCCAGCAGTGAAACGCGGGGGGTCTACGAGCAGTACTTC
cdr3_aa: CASSETRGVYEQYF

j_call: TRBJ2-7
v_call: TRBV27
d_call: NA
clone_size: NA
cdr3_nt: TGTGCCAGCAGTTTATCGTTGGCGGGACTCGAAACTTACGAGCAGTACTTC
cdr3_aa: CASSLSLAGLETYEQYF

j_call: TRBJ1-4
v_call: TRBV9
d_call: NA
clone_size: NA
cdr3_nt: TGTGCCAGCAGCCCCCGGGGAGGGACTGGTGAAAAACTGTTTTTT
cdr3_aa: CASSPRGGTGEKLFF